Below are 9 T cell receptor beta chains sequenced from a single sample in a study of graft-versus-host responses after intestinal transplantation. Clones were read by immunoSEQ multiplex PCR, and TCRdb kept only the in-frame ones, dropping some. The sample lists 130,000 to 150,000 clones; about 90% were seen once. These receptors have no identified antigens. The sample here was unstimulated CD4+ T cells sorted from spleen or lymph node cells, taken before intestinal transplant. The source of these receptors is a human donor who received an intestinal transplant.

The chain links TRBV7-2 to TRBJ2-7, with D maybe TRBD1 (6 bases). Germline loops: CDR1 SGHTA, CDR2 FQGNSA. CDR3 length: 15 amino acids. V lost 0 bases and J 2 bases, leaving 11 bases between the germline ends. The CDR3 region is CASSLAPTGPYEQYF. CDR3 nucleotide sequence: TGTGCCAGCAGCTTAGCGCCGACAGGACCCTACGAGCAGTACTTC.

For the CDR3, the DNA is TGTGCCAGCAGCTTAGATGCCGTGCAGACGTGGCCCCAGCATTTT. Translating it yields CASSLDAVQTWPQHF. The rearrangement uses TRBV7-2 and TRBJ1-5, with D unresolved. The CDR3 contains 15 residues. CDR1 SGHTA and CDR2 FQGNSA come from the germline V gene. The ends were cut back, 1 base at V and 9 bases at J, with 16 bases in the middle.

This chain connects TRBV19 to TRBJ2-7, with D tentatively TRBD1 (5 bases). V was shortened by 6 bases and J by 0 bases, with 18 bases between the two germline ends. The germline V gene encodes CDR1 LNHDA and CDR2 SQIVND (reference sequence). This CDR3 is 16 amino acids long. CDR3 sequence (DNA): TGTGCCAGTAGGGTCGGACACGGAGTCCCCTCCTACGAGCAGTACTTC. It codes for CASRVGHGVPSYEQYF.

The CDR3 DNA is TGCGCCAGCAGCTTCAACGGCCCAGGGAGGAACACTGAAGCTTTCTTT. It specifies CASSFNGPGRNTEAFF. This rearrangement joins TRBV5-1 to TRBJ1-1; weak D call: TRBD1 (5 bases). The CDR3 totals 16 residues. From germline, CDR1 is SGHRS and CDR2 YFSETQ. V lost 2 bases, J lost 1 base, and 15 bases lay in between.

J is TRBJ1-3 and V is TRBV30; D not resolved. V shed 0 bases and J shed 2 bases, with 11 bases lying between them. The CDR3 totals 15 residues. Germline values: CDR1 GTSNPN, CDR2 SVGIG (reference sequence). The DNA of the CDR3 is TGTGCCTGGAGTGTACCTGTAGTCCCTGGAAACACCATATATTTT. This encodes CAWSVPVVPGNTIYF.

This rearrangement joins TRBV7-9 to TRBJ2-7, with TRBD2 identical over 11 bases. The CDR3 length is 17 residues. Looked up from germline, CDR1 is SEHNR and CDR2 is FQNEAQ (reference sequence). The V and J ends lost 5 bases and 3 bases, in that order; junction bases with no gene match: 12. CDR3 loop: CASSSLPLAGGSYEQYF. For the CDR3, the DNA is TGTGCCAGCAGCAGCCTCCCGCTAGCGGGAGGTAGCTACGAGCAGTACTTC. Based on the CDR3 plus reference TRBV7-9 and TRBJ2-7, the full variable domain is DTGVSQNPRHKITKRGQNVTFRCDPISEHNRLYWYRQTLGQGPEFLTYFQNEAQLEKSRLLSDRFSAERPKGSFSTLEIQRTEQGDSAMYLCASSSLPLAGGSYEQYFGPGTRLTVT.

The V and J genes are TRBV5-4 and TRBJ1-6; 7 nucleotides line up with TRBD1. J gave up 10 bases and V 4 bases, and 8 bases lay outside the gene matches. The germline gives CDR1 SGHNT, CDR2 YYREEE (reference sequence). The CDR3 runs to 14 residues. In nucleotides, the CDR3 is TGTGCCAGCAGCATCGACAGGGTCGGCTCACCCCTCCACTTT. Protein sequence: CASSIDRVGSPLHF. Full variable domain (remainder filled in from reference TRBV5-4 and TRBJ1-6): ETGVTQSPTHLIKTRGQQVTLRCSSQSGHNTVSWYQQALGQGPQFIFQYYREEENGRGNFPPRFSGLQFPNYSSELNVNALELDDSALYLCASSIDRVGSPLHFGNGTRLTVT.

The J gene is TRBJ1-2, the V gene TRBV27; D gene ambiguous. The CDR3 has 17 amino acids. Germline loops: CDR1 MNHEY, CDR2 SMNVEV (reference sequence). The V end lost 6 bases, the J end lost 7 bases, and 27 bases lay between the germline ends. The chain's CDR3 is CASSPLEGAMAVIGYTF. For the CDR3, the DNA is TGTGCCAGCAGCCCCTTAGAGGGCGCAATGGCGGTTATTGGCTACACCTTC.

The rearrangement links TRBV28 to TRBJ1-2; no definite D call. The V gene's germline CDR1 is MDHEN and CDR2 SYDVKM. This CDR3 comprises 13 residues. V lost 1 base and J lost 3, with 6 bases in between. CDR3 nucleotide sequence: TGTGCCAGCAGTTTATACTCCTACTATGGCTACACCTTC. Encoded protein: CASSLYSYYGYTF.